This section outlines one T cell receptor (beta chain) sequence together with its context. One end of the junction does not line up with germline, which may come from a read error. TCRdb's copy holds only in-frame clones and misses some; the assay was immunoSEQ multiplex PCR. The repertoire includes some 2 million clones, roughly 94% of them detected once, and around 0.13% sits in the top ten. This entry comes from a study of shared clonotypes between healthy human individuals. The receptor was derived from a man younger than 35 in good health. The sample consisted of naive CD4+ T cells sorted from blood. Subset defined: CD45RA+ positively selected.

CDR3 sequence: CASSPRATGGQETQYF. The CDR3 DNA reads as TGTGCTAGCAGCCCCCGGGCCACGGGAGGACAAGAGACCCAGTACTTC. V gene TRBV7-7 combines with J gene TRBJ2-5; TRBD2 matches 7 bases. Germline-derived CDR1 and CDR2 are SSHAT and FNYEAQ (reference sequence). The CDR3 has 16 residues.